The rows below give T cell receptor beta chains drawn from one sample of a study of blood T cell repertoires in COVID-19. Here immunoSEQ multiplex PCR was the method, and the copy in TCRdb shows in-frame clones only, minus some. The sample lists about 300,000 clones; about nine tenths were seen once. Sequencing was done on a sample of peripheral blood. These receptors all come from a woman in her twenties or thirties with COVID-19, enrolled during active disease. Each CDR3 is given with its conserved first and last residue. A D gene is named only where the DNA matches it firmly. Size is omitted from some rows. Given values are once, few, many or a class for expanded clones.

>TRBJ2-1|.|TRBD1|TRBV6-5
TGTGCCAGCAGCCTAGCCGGGACAGGGCCCAATGAGCAGTTCTTC
CASSLAGTGPNEQFF
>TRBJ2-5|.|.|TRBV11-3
TGTGCCAGCAGCTTAGATACAGGTATACAAGAGACCCAGTACTTC
CASSLDTGIQETQYF
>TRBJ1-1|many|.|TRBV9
TGTGCCAGCAGCGTAGAAGCAGGAAAGAACACTGAAGCTTTCTTT
CASSVEAGKNTEAFF
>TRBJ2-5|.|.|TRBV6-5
TGTGCCAGCTCCAACGGGTGGGGAGAAGAGACCCAGTACTTC
CASSNGWGEETQYF
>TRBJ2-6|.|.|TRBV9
TGTGCCAGCAGCGCCGTCTCTGGGGCCAACGTCCTGACTTTC
CASSAVSGANVLTF
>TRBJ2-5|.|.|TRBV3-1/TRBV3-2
TGTGCCAGCAGCCTCCAGGTCGGCAGGGTCCAAGAGACCCAGTACTTC
CASSLQVGRVQETQYF
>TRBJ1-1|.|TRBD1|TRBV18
TGTGCCAGCTCACCGGACAGGGCTGAAGCTTTCTTT
CASSPDRAEAFF
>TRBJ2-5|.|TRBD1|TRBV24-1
TGTGCCACCAGTGGGGGACAGGGATGGGAAGAGACCCAGTACTTC
CATSGGQGWEETQYF
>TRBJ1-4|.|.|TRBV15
TGTGCCACCAGCAGAGATACCCCCCACGGGGAAAAACTGTTTTTT
CATSRDTPHGEKLFF
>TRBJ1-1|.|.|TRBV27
TGTGCCAGCAACCGAGAACAGCCCCAAGCTTTCTTT
CASNREQPQAFF
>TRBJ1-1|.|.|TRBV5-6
TGTGCCAGCAGCTTGGACAGGGTCCTGAACACTGAAGCTTTCTTT
CASSLDRVLNTEAFF
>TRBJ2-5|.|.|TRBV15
TGTGCCACCAGCAGCACACAGTACCAAGAGACCCAGTACTTC
CATSSTQYQETQYF
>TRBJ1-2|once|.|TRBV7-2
TGTGCCAGCAGCGTCCAAGGGGGGGTCTATGGCTACACCTTC
CASSVQGGVYGYTF
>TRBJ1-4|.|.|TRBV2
TGTGCCAGCAGTCCGATCGGGTCGGATAATGAAAAACTGTTTTTT
CASSPIGSDNEKLFF
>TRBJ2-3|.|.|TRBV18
TGTGCCAGCTCACCACCCTTCAACGCGGGCACAGATACGCAGTATTTT
CASSPPFNAGTDTQYF
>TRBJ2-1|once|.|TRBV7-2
TGTGCCAGCAGCCCGAGCCTTTCCAATGAGCAGTTCTTC
CASSPSLSNEQFF
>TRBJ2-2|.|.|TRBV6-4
TGTGCCCGCCTCAGGCCGGTAACCGGGGAGCTGTTTTTT
CARLRPVTGELFF
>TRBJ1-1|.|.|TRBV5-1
TGCGCCAGCAGCGACCAGGGGAACACTGAAGCTTTCTTT
CASSDQGNTEAFF
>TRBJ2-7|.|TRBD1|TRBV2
TGTGCCAGCAGTGGGCAGGGGGCATCCTACGAGCAGTACTTC
CASSGQGASYEQYF
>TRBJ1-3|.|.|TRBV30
TGTGCTTGGTGTAGGAGCTCTGGAAACACCATATATTTT
CAWCRSSGNTIYF
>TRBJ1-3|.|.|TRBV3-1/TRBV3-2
TGTGCCAGCAGCCCCGACAGCTACTCTGGAAACACCATATATTTT
CASSPDSYSGNTIYF
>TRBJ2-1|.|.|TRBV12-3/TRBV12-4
TGTGCCAGCAGTTTAAGTCGAGGACAGCCGTTCTTC
CASSLSRGQPFF
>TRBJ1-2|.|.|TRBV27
TGTGCCAGCAGTTTGGCAGGGTACAGTGGCTACACCTTC
CASSLAGYSGYTF
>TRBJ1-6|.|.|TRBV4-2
TGTGCCAGCAGCCAAGGCCCGGTCGATGCACCCCTCCACTTT
CASSQGPVDAPLHF
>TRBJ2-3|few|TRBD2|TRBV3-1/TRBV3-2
TGTGCCAGCAGCCTCCGACTAGCGGGGAGCACAGATACGCAGTATTTT
CASSLRLAGSTDTQYF
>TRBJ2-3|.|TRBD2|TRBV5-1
TGCGCCAGCAGCCGAATGACTAGCGGGGGCGTAGATACGCAGTATTTT
CASSRMTSGGVDTQYF
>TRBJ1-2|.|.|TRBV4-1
TGCGCCAGCAGCCCCTACGGACTGACCTTCTATGGCTACACCTTC
CASSPYGLTFYGYTF
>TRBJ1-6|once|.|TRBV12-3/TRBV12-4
TGTGCCAGCAGTCCTCAGCTGGGCTCACCCCTCCACTTT
CASSPQLGSPLHF
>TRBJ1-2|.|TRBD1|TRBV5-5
TGTGCCAGCAGCTTGGTTAAATGGGGACAGATCTATGGCTACACCTTC
CASSLVKWGQIYGYTF
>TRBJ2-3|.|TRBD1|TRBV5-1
TGCGCCAGCAGCTTAGATCCGGGACAGGGGAGTACGCAGTATTTT
CASSLDPGQGSTQYF
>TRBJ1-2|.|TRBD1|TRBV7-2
TGTGCCAGCATAAAAAACAGGGGGCCGAACTATGGCTACACCTTC
CASIKNRGPNYGYTF
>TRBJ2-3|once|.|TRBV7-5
TGTGTCAGAAGCTTTAGTGGAGATACGCAGTATTTT
CVRSFSGDTQYF
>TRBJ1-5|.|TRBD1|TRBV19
TGTGCCAGTAGTAGCAGGACAGGGGGTAATCAGCCCCAGCATTTT
CASSSRTGGNQPQHF
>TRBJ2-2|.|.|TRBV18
TGTGCCAGCTCACCCCCGTCGGTGGCCGGGGAGCTGTTTTTT
CASSPPSVAGELFF
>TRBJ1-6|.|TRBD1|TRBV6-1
TGTGCCAGCAGTGAGACAGGGTTTGGATTTAATTCACCCCTCCACTTT
CASSETGFGFNSPLHF
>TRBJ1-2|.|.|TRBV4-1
TGCGCCAGCAGTTTTGGGACTTTCTATGGCTACACCTTC
CASSFGTFYGYTF
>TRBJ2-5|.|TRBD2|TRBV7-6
TGTGCCAGCAGCTTAGTCCCACTGGGAGGGGAGACCCAGTACTTC
CASSLVPLGGETQYF
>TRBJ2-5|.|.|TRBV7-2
TGTGCCAGCAGCTTTCAGGGAGGAGAGACCCAGTACTTC
CASSFQGGETQYF
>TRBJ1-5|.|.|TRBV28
TGTGCCAGCAGCGCACTAAATCAGCCCCAGCATTTT
CASSALNQPQHF
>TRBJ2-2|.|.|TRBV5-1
TGCGCCAGCAGCCAGGGTGGGCGTCCGAACACCGGGGAGCTGTTTTTT
CASSQGGRPNTGELFF
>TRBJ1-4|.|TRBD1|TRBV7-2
TGTGCCAGCAGCTTAGGGGACAGGGGGAGTGAAAAACTGTTTTTT
CASSLGDRGSEKLFF
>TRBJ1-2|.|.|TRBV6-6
TGTGCCAGCAGTTACCGACAGCCGGAGGGGGGCTACACCTTC
CASSYRQPEGGYTF
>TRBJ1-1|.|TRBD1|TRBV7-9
TGTGCCAGCAGCTTAGCAGGGGGCATTATCACTGAAGCTTTCTTT
CASSLAGGIITEAFF
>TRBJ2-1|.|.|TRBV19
TGTGCCAGTACCCGAAGTAGTTGGTACAATGAGCAGTTCTTC
CASTRSSWYNEQFF
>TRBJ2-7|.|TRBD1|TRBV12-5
TGTGCTAGTGGCTCTCTTGACAGGGCGGGTGAGCAGTACTTC
CASGSLDRAGEQYF
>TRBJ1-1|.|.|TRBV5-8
TGTGCCAGCAGCTTGTCGGTTATGAGGAACACTGAAGCTTTCTTT
CASSLSVMRNTEAFF
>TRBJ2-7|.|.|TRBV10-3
TGTGCCATCAGTGGGGGTGGAGGGGAGCAGTACTTC
CAISGGGGEQYF
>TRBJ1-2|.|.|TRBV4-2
TGTGCCAGCAGCCAAGATACAGGGAGGGATGGCTACACCTTC
CASSQDTGRDGYTF
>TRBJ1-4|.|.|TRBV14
TGTGCCAGCAGCCCCCGAGTCGGGATTGGTGAAAAACTGTTTTTT
CASSPRVGIGEKLFF
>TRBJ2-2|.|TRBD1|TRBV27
TGTGCCAGCAGTTTATTAGGGACAGCGAACACCGGGGAGCTGTTTTTT
CASSLLGTANTGELFF
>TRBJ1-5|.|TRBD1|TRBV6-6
TGTGCCAGCAGGGACAGGACCCTCAATCAGCCCCAGCATTTT
CASRDRTLNQPQHF
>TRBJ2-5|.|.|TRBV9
TGTGCCAGCAGCGACTCAGGGTCTATGGAGACCCAGTACTTC
CASSDSGSMETQYF
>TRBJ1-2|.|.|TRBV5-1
TGCGCCAGCAGCTTGGCCCGGGCAGGGGATGGCTACACCTTC
CASSLARAGDGYTF
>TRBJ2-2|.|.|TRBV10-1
TGCGCCAGCAGTGATCCGGGGGACGGTACCGGGGAGCTGTTTTTT
CASSDPGDGTGELFF
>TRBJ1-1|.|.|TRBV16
TGTGCCAGCAGCCAACTCAGGTTAAAAAACATGAACACTGAAGCTTTCTTT
CASSQLRLKNMNTEAFF
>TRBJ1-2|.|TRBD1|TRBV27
TGTGCCAGCAGTTTATCGACACAGGGGCGGTATGGCTACACCTTC
CASSLSTQGRYGYTF
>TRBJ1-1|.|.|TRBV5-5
TGTGCCAGCTTACCGGGACTGGGCAACACTGAAGCTTTCTTT
CASLPGLGNTEAFF
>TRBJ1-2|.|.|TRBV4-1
TGCGCCAGCAGCCAAGGCACAGGGTTGCGGTTCTCTGGCTACACCTTC
CASSQGTGLRFSGYTF
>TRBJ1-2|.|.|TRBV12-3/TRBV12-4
TGTGCCAGCAGTTTAGCCCCGAACTATGGCTACACCTTC
CASSLAPNYGYTF
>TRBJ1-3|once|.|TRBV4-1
TGCGCCAGCAGCCCGCGGAGCCCTGGAAACACCATATATTTT
CASSPRSPGNTIYF